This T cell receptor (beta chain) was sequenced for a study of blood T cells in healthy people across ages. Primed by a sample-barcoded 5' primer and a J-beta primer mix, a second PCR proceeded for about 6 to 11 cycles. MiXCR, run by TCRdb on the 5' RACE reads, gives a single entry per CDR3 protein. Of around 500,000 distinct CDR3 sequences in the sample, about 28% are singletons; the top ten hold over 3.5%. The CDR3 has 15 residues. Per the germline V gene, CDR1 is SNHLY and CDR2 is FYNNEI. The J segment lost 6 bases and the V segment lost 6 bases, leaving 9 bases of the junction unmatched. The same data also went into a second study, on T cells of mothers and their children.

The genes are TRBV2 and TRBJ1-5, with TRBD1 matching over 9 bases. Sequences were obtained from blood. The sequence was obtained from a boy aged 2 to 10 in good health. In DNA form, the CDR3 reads TGTGCCAGCAGAGCTACAGGGGGCTCCGGTCAGCCCCAGCATTTT. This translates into CASRATGGSGQPQHF. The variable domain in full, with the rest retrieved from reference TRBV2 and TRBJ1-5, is EPEVTQTPSHQVTQMGQEVILRCVPISNHLYFYWYRQILGQKVEFLVSFYNNEISEKSEIFDDQFSVERPDGSNFTLKIRSTKLEDSAMYFCASRATGGSGQPQHFGDGTRLSIL.